This T cell receptor beta chain comes out of a study of T cell repertoires in cytomegalovirus infection (dated by TCRdb to about 2019). About the study as a whole: Because public TCR beta signatures pointed to carriage of CMV infection together with the matching HLA type, the HLA type of each donor mattered for the analysis. Summary of the overall study and its limitations: In both this cohort and an independent cohort of some 370 donors, the cumulative frequency of public TCR beta family members distinguished carriers of CMV infection plus the relevant HLA type. In the ex vivo response, HLA-C-restricted CMV-specific TCR beta clonotypes were dominant, and in two of eight donors the single most frequent clonotype came from this HLA-C-restricted group.

CDR1 and CDR2 are read off the germline V gene as MRHNA and SNTAGT. Spanning cysteine to phenylalanine, the CDR3 consists of 12 amino acids. Here the CDR3 DNA is all that survives: 36 bases in frame from base 1. The trim is 3 bases for V and 9 bases for J, with a gap of 9 bases between the germline ends. Sequencing was performed on an Illumina HiSeq 1500. TCRdb took the public reads, trimmed them with fastp at Q25, ran MiXCR for clone calling and kept in-frame beta chains. Here each entry gathers all rows of one CDR3 protein and keeps the most common genes and DNA. For this sample there are 200,000 or so distinct CDR3 sequences; approximately 30% appear just once. The leading ten clones occupy 31% of the sample. To note about this clonotype: The antigen it recognizes is unknown. The input lacks base qualities; no much larger clone sits a single base away.

The chain joins TRBV6-4 to TRBJ2-1, with a weak D call of TRBD2 (5 bases match). The sequence came from a human donor in good health (CMV status not recorded). Some clones in this sample may be carry-over from other donors' samples. The sample consisted of PBMCs. CDR3 protein: CASSDNGGEQFF. The nucleotide sequence is given as TGTGCCAGCAGTGATAATGGAGGTGAGCAGTTCTTC.